The 9 T cell receptor beta chains below come from one sample, sequenced in a study of blood T cell repertoires in COVID-19. Repertoires were generated with immunoSEQ multiplex PCR, while TCRdb's copy carries only in-frame clones and drops some. Of around 200,000 clones detected, over 80% appear once; the ten largest clones hold roughly 7.2%. The sequenced sample consisted of peripheral blood. These receptors originate from a middle-aged woman with COVID-19, enrolled during active disease.

This chain joins TRBV7-2 and TRBJ1-2; 7 positions match TRBD1. The V segment lost 5 bases and the J segment 8 bases; nucleotides outside the gene matches: 17. Looked up from germline, CDR1 is SGHTA and CDR2 is FQGNSA. The CDR3 is 16 amino acids. CDR3 sequence reads: CASSRDIRQGSRGYTF. The CDR3 DNA is TGTGCCAGCAGCCGTGATATCCGACAGGGCTCCCGGGGCTACACCTTC.

This chain connects TRBV2 to TRBJ1-2; 8 nucleotides agree with TRBD1. There are 16 residues in the CDR3. Losses at the gene ends were 3 bases for V and 4 bases for J; bases not matched to a gene: 10. CDR1 SNHLY and CDR2 FYNNEI come from the germline V gene. This CDR3 is CASSEGGQGIVYGYTF. CDR3 coding DNA: TGTGCCAGCAGTGAGGGTGGACAGGGAATTGTCTATGGCTACACCTTC.

The chain couples TRBV11-2 to TRBJ2-2, with TRBD2 identical over 11 bases. V lost 1 base to trimming and J lost 4 bases; unmatched junction nucleotides: 5. The CDR3 consists of 17 residues. Germline CDR1 reads SGHAT; CDR2 reads FQNNGV. The CDR3 DNA is TGTGCCAGCAGCTTAGCCATAGCGGGGGGGCCCACCGGGGAGCTGTTTTTT. It yields the protein CASSLAIAGGPTGELFF.

The chain links TRBV9 to TRBJ2-1, with 7 bases matching TRBD1. The ends lost 0 bases at V and 1 base at J; junction bases unmatched: 1. The CDR3 totals 15 residues. In germline, CDR1 is SGDLS, CDR2 YYNGEE. The CDR3 reads CASSVEGQSYNEQFF. The CDR3, as DNA: TGTGCCAGCAGCGTAGAGGGACAGTCCTACAATGAGCAGTTCTTC.

This clone was counted a single time. The V and J genes are TRBV6-5 and TRBJ1-2, with 8 nucleotides matching TRBD1. Germline CDR1 reads MNHEY; CDR2 reads SVGAGI. Trimming removed 9 bases from V and 5 bases from J; junction bases left unmatched: 8. CDR3 length equals 13 residues. CDR3 protein: CASTTGVSYGYTF. As DNA, the CDR3 is TGTGCCAGTACGACAGGGGTATCATATGGCTACACCTTC.

This clone has a single count. This chain connects TRBV6-6 to TRBJ1-2; possibly TRBD1 for D (6 bases). Trimming pared 0 bases from V and 6 bases from J, leaving 11 bases between. The germline V gene has CDR1 MNHNY and CDR2 SVGAGI (reference sequence). The CDR3 totals 14 residues. CDR3 nucleotide sequence: TGTGCCAGCAGTTACTCCAGACAGGCCGATGGCTACACCTTC. It translates to CASSYSRQADGYTF.

The rearrangement uses TRBV14 and TRBJ1-3; tentative D call: TRBD1 (5 bases). Germline CDR1 is SGHDN and CDR2 is FVKESK. The CDR3 loop spans 16 amino acids. V shed 4 bases and J shed 4 bases, with 17 bases lying between them. CDR3 residues: CASSPLGHRTGNTIYF. CDR3 nucleotide sequence: TGTGCCAGCAGCCCACTTGGACACCGGACCGGAAACACCATATATTTT.

This clone was recorded only once. This chain joins TRBV24-1 and TRBJ2-4, with D tentatively TRBD2 (7 bases). Between the trimmed V and J ends, which lost 7 bases and 8 bases, there was a span of 17 bases. Germline V lookup: CDR1 KGHDR, CDR2 SFDVKD. The CDR3 is made up of 14 amino acids. The CDR3 loop is CATSGGRGQDIQYF. The CDR3 nucleotides read TGTGCCACCAGCGGGGGGCGGGGTCAGGACATTCAGTACTTC.

The chain is built from TRBV28 and TRBJ1-4, with 9 bases aligning to TRBD1. V was clipped by 1 base and J by 9 bases; unmatched bases: 9. The CDR3 is 16 residues long. Germline V gene lookup returns CDR1 MDHEN and CDR2 SYDVKM. This chain's CDR3 is CASSLLAGTGNKKLFF. CDR3 DNA: TGTGCCAGCAGTTTATTAGCAGGGACAGGGAATAAAAAACTGTTTTTT.